Below are 17 T cell receptor beta chains sequenced from a single sample in a study of siplizumab effects on memory and regulatory T cells. TCRdb's copy holds only in-frame clones and misses some; the assay was immunoSEQ multiplex PCR. In the table there are 45,000 to 60,000 clones, about 90% of which are singletons. What was sequenced was naive CD8+ T cells sorted from blood. Source of these receptors: a human donor in good health.

This clone was seen only once. This chain joins TRBV4-1 and TRBJ2-7; tentative D call: TRBD1 (6 bases). Germline assignment: CDR1 MGHRA and CDR2 YSYEKL. The CDR3 is 16 residues long. Trimming shortened V by 3 bases and J by 4 bases, and 19 bases separated the two germline ends. CDR3: CASSHVLRDNYYEQYF. The CDR3 DNA reads TGCGCCAGCAGCCACGTACTGAGGGACAATTATTACGAGCAGTACTTC.

The V and J genes are TRBV27 and TRBJ1-5; no clear D. The CDR3 runs to 11 residues. V lost 2 bases and J lost 7, with 3 bases in between. Germline values: CDR1 MNHEY, CDR2 SMNVEV (reference sequence). CDR3 in DNA: TGTGCCAGCAGTTTAGAACAGCCCCAGCATTTT. Residues: CASSLEQPQHF.

The rearrangement joins TRBV19 to TRBJ1-1; D is possibly TRBD1 (6 bases). Germline V gene lookup returns CDR1 LNHDA and CDR2 SQIVND (reference sequence). The CDR3 contains 16 residues. The V end lost 4 bases, the J end lost 0 bases, and 15 bases lay between the germline ends. The CDR3 sequence is CASSKYRARMNTEAFF. The CDR3 DNA is TGTGCCAGTAGTAAATACAGGGCCAGGATGAACACTGAAGCTTTCTTT.

The V gene is TRBV9, the J gene TRBJ2-3; 10 bases line up with TRBD2. J gave up 2 bases and V 3 bases, and 6 bases lay outside the gene matches. Germline V gives CDR1 SGDLS, CDR2 YYNGEE. The CDR3 runs 16 residues. Here the CDR3 reads CASSASGTSATDTQYF. In DNA form, the CDR3 reads TGTGCCAGCAGCGCATCCGGGACTAGCGCCACAGATACGCAGTATTTT.

This chain connects TRBV10-1 to TRBJ2-7; weak D call: TRBD1 (6 bases). Germline V gives CDR1 WNHNN, CDR2 SYGVQD (reference sequence). The CDR3 consists of 15 residues. The V end lost 3 bases, the J end lost 3 bases, and 15 bases lay between the germline ends. The CDR3 loop is CASSDRRGLVYEQYF. For the CDR3, the DNA is TGCGCCAGCAGTGATCGAAGGGGGTTAGTCTACGAGCAGTACTTC.

This chain joins TRBV13 and TRBJ2-6; D not resolved. The CDR3 runs 15 residues. With 3 bases removed from V and 1 base from J, the gap between germline ends came to 7 bases. CDR1 is PRHDT, CDR2 FYEKMQ, per germline (reference sequence). DNA for the CDR3: TGTGCCAGCAGCTTGTTGGTGTCTGGGGCCAACGTCCTGACTTTC. This codes for CASSLLVSGANVLTF. Full variable domain (missing parts from reference TRBV13 and TRBJ2-6): AAGVIQSPRHLIKEKRETATLKCYPIPRHDTVYWYQQGPGQDPQFLISFYEKMQSDKGSIPDRFSAQQFSDYHSELNMSSLELGDSALYFCASSLLVSGANVLTFGAGSRLTVL.

J is TRBJ2-7 and V is TRBV7-9; D remains ambiguous. V was cut by 5 bases and J by 6 bases, with 11 bases left in between. The CDR3 sequence is 12 residues long. Germline V lookup: CDR1 SEHNR, CDR2 FQNEAQ (reference sequence). The CDR3 DNA reads as TGTGCCAGCAGCCTGCTCGGTGGCGAGCAGTACTTC. This gives the protein CASSLLGGEQYF.

This clone has just a few counts. The rearrangement links TRBV13 to TRBJ1-1; D unclear. CDR3 length equals 10 residues. The germline V gene has CDR1 PRHDT and CDR2 FYEKMQ (reference sequence). The CDR3 nucleotides read TGTGCGACGGGAGACACTGAAGCTTTCTTT. Translation gives CATGDTEAFF.

This clone was detected once. The chain carries TRBV12-5 and TRBJ1-2; 8 bases are shared with TRBD1. The ends lost 6 bases at V and 4 bases at J; junction bases unmatched: 7. The CDR3 totals 14 residues. Germline V gene sequence: CDR1 LGHNT, CDR2 FRNRAP. The CDR3 protein is CASGSGQEFYGYTF. CDR3 DNA sequence: TGTGCTAGTGGATCGGGACAGGAGTTCTATGGCTACACCTTC.

In this sample, this clone turned up once. The genes are TRBV7-8 and TRBJ1-3; TRBD1 matches at 7 bases. This CDR3 has 16 amino acids. The germline V gene has CDR1 SGHVS and CDR2 FQNEAQ. Trimming removed 4 bases from V and 1 base from J; junction bases left unmatched: 7. The DNA of the CDR3 is TGTGCCAGCAGCTCCGGGACAGCGATTTCTGGAAACACCATATATTTT. Encoded protein: CASSSGTAISGNTIYF.

This clone was seen just once. The chain joins TRBV10-3 to TRBJ2-1, with D perhaps matching TRBD1 or TRBD2 (6 bases each). The length of the CDR3 is 15 residues. V was shortened by 7 bases and J by 4 bases, with 17 bases between the two germline ends. The germline V gene has CDR1 ENHRY and CDR2 SYGVKD. The DNA of the CDR3 is TGTGCCATCATGGGGGTAGGAGGGGGTTACAATGAGCAGTTCTTC. Translation gives CAIMGVGGGYNEQFF.

The chain employs TRBV6-5 and TRBJ1-1; no definite D call. Looked up from germline, CDR1 is MNHEY and CDR2 is SVGAGI. V gave up 7 bases and J gave up 4 bases, with 13 bases separating them. This CDR3 region has 13 residues. The CDR3, as DNA: TGTGCCAGCAAAGTCGACCTTACCACTGAAGCTTTCTTT. This translates into CASKVDLTTEAFF.

The rearrangement links TRBV14 to TRBJ2-3; 9 bases fit TRBD1. Losses at the gene ends were 3 bases for V and 0 bases for J; bases not matched to a gene: 7. CDR3 size: 17 residues. CDR1 is SGHDN and CDR2 is FVKESK in the germline V gene. The CDR3 protein is CASSHPDRGESTDTQYF. The CDR3 nucleotides are TGTGCCAGCAGCCACCCCGACAGGGGGGAGAGCACAGATACGCAGTATTTT.

This chain links TRBV6-5 with TRBJ1-1, with a possible D match to TRBD1 (5 bases). This CDR3 has 14 residues. CDR1 and CDR2 from the germline V gene are MNHEY and SVGAGI. The ends were cut back, 0 bases at V and 6 bases at J, with 11 bases in the middle. CDR3 protein: CASSYSTGGSEAFF. CDR3 DNA sequence: TGTGCCAGCAGTTACTCGACCGGGGGGTCTGAAGCTTTCTTT.

This clone showed up just once. The chain has TRBV27 and TRBJ1-2, with D maybe TRBD1 (5 bases). The V end was cut by 0 bases, the J end by 5 bases, with 7 bases between. The CDR3 is 13 amino acids. Germline V CDR1 and CDR2: MNHEY, SMNVEV (reference sequence). The CDR3 reads CASSLSGVYGYTF. Here the CDR3 DNA reads TGTGCCAGCAGTTTATCAGGGGTGTATGGCTACACCTTC.

This clone was observed a few times. V is TRBV27 and J is TRBJ2-7, with D possibly being TRBD1 or TRBD2 (6 bases each). The CDR3 covers 16 residues. Trimming pared 4 bases from V and 0 bases from J, leaving 16 bases between. Germline V gene lookup returns CDR1 MNHEY and CDR2 SMNVEV (reference sequence). The CDR3 loop reads CASSSAQGGSSYEQYF. In nucleotides, the CDR3 is TGTGCCAGCAGTTCCGCCCAAGGGGGGAGCTCCTACGAGCAGTACTTC.

This chain connects TRBV5-3 to TRBJ2-7; 7 bases agree with TRBD2. TRBV5-3 is an ORF, and what it does is uncertain. CDR3 size: 19 residues. With 4 bases clipped from V and 2 bases from J, the junction kept 21 bases outside the gene matches. CDR3 DNA sequence: TGTGCCAGAAGCGTCTGTTCCTGCGGGGGAGGGAATCGGGCCTACGAGCAGTACTTC. Protein sequence: CARSVCSCGGGNRAYEQYF.